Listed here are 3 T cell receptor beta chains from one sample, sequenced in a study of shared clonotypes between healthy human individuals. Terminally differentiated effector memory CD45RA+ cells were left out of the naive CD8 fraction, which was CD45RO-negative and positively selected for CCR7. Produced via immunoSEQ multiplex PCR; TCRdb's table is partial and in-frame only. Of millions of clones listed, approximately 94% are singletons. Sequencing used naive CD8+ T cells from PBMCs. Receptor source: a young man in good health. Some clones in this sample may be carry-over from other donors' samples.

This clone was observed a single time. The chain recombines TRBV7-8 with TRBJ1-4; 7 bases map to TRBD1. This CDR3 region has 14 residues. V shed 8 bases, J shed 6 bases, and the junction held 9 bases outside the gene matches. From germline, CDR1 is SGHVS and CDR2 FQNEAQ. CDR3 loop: CASSNRGKDEKLFF. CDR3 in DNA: TGTGCCAGCTCGAACAGGGGCAAGGATGAAAAACTGTTTTTT.

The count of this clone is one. CDR3 in DNA: TGCGCCAGCAGCCAAGGGGTCGGGGTTGGGAATGAAAAACTGTTTTTT. Its translation is CASSQGVGVGNEKLFF. The gene calls are TRBV4-1 and TRBJ1-4; D not certain. The V end was cut by 1 base, the J end by 5 bases, with 14 bases between. Germline CDR1 is MGHRA and CDR2 is YSYEKL. This CDR3 is built from 16 residues.

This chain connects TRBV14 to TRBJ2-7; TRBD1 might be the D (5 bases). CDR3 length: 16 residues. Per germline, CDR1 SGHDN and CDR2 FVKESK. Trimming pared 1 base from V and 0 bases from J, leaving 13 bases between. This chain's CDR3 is CASSQGPRTYSYEQYF. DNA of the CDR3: TGTGCCAGCAGCCAAGGCCCACGGACATACTCCTACGAGCAGTACTTC.